In this sample, the clone carrying this T cell receptor beta chain turned up a few times. Its antigen remains unidentified. Each CDR3 protein gets one entry after TCRdb re-called the RT-PCR reads with MiXCR. The sample lists about 500,000 distinct CDR3 sequences, approximately 16% occurring once. This specimen comes from a study of response to subunit inactivated influenza vaccine. General study results and limits: Only a handful of new T cells, the authors suggested, are recruited with each seasonal influenza vaccination.

This sequence was found in a man between 50 and 69 years old who received an inactivated influenza vaccine. The material was CD4+ T cells sorted from PBMCs, obtained 23 to 25 months after vaccination.

The CDR3 DNA sequence: TGCAGTGCTCCACAGGGGCCTCTCGAGCAGTACTTC. It specifies CSAPQGPLEQYF. V usage is TRBV20-1 and J usage is TRBJ2-7; 7 bases map to TRBD1. This CDR3 comprises 12 residues. Germline assignment: CDR1 DFQATT and CDR2 SNEGSKA (reference sequence). The J segment lost 6 bases and the V segment lost 5 bases, leaving 7 bases of the junction unmatched.